This T cell receptor beta chain was sequenced for a study of cytomegalovirus exposure and HLA in healthy donors. Study-wide points: In a later analysis, TCR beta V- and J-gene trimming was associated with a missense DCLRE1C variant. Several of the most significant clusters appeared, in a later analysis, to be linked to common viral pathogens. The authors listed some 150 TCR beta chains as cytomegalovirus-associated.

The PCR contained 60 Vbeta and 13 Jbeta primers. Repertoires were generated with immunoSEQ multiplex PCR, while TCRdb's copy carries only in-frame clones and drops some. Of about 210,000 clones in the sample, approximately 80% were seen once. About this clone itself: Its specificity is unknown.

This receptor was taken from a woman aged 45-59 years in good health and CMV-seropositive. Sequencing was done on a sample of PBMCs.

CDR3 nucleotide sequence: TGTGCCAGCTCACCCCTAGGGACTAACTCCTACAATGAGCAGTTCTTC. It yields the protein CASSPLGTNSYNEQFF. The V and J genes are TRBV18 and TRBJ2-1; 7 bases fit TRBD2. CDR3 length equals 16 residues. V shed 3 bases, J shed 0 bases, and the junction held 5 bases outside the gene matches. Germline CDR1 is KGHSH and CDR2 is LQKENI.